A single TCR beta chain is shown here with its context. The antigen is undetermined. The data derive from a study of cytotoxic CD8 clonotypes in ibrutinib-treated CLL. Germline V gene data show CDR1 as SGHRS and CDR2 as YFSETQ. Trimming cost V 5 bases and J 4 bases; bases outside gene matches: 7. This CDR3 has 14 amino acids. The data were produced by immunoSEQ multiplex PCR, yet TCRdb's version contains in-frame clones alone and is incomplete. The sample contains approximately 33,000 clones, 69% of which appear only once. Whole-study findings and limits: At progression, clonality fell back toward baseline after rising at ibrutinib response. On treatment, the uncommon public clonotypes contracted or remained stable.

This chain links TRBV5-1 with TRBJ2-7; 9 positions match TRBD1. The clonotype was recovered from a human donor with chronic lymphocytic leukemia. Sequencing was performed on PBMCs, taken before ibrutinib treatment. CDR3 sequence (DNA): TGCGCCAGCAGTTCCGGGACAGGGTGGTACGAGCAGTACTTC. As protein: CASSSGTGWYEQYF.